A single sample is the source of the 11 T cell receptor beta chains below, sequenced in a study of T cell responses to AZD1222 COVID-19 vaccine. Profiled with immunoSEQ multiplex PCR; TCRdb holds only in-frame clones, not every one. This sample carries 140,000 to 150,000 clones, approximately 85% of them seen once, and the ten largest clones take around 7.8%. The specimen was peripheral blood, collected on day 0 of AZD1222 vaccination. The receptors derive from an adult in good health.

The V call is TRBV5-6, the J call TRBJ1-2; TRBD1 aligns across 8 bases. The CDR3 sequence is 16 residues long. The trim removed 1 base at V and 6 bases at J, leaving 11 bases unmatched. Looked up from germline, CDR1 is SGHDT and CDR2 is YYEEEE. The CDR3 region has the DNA TGTGCCAGCAGCTTGAATGGACAGGGCACCTGGAATGGCTACACCTTC. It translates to CASSLNGQGTWNGYTF.

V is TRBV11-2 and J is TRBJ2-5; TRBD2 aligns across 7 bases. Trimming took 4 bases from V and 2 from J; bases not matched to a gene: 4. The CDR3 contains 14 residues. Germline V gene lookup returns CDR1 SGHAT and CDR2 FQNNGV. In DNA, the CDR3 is TGTGCCAGCAGCTCCGGGGGACTACAAGAGACCCAGTACTTC. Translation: CASSSGGLQETQYF. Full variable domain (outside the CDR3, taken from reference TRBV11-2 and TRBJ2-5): EAGVAQSPRYKIIEKRQSVAFWCNPISGHATLYWYQQILGQGPKLLIQFQNNGVVDDSQLPKDRFSAERLKGVDSTLKIQPAKLEDSAVYLCASSSGGLQETQYFGPGTRLLVL.

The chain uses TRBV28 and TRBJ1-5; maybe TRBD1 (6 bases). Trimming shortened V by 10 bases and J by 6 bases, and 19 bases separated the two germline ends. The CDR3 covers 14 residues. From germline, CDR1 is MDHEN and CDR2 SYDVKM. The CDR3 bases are TGTGCCACCGAGGGGGGACGCTTGAGTCAGCCCCAGCATTTT. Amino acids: CATEGGRLSQPQHF. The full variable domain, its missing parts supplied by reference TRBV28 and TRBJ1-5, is DVKVTQSSRYLVKRTGEKVFLECVQDMDHENMFWYRQDPGLGLRLIYFSYDVKMKEKGDIPEGYSVSREKKERFSLILESASTNQTSMYLCATEGGRLSQPQHFGDGTRLSIL.

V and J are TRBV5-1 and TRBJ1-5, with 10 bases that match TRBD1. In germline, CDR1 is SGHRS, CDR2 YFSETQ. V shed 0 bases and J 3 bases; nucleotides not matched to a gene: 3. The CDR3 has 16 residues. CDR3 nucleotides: TGCGCCAGCAGCTTGGGAGGGACAGGGGCCAATCAGCCCCAGCATTTT. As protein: CASSLGGTGANQPQHF.

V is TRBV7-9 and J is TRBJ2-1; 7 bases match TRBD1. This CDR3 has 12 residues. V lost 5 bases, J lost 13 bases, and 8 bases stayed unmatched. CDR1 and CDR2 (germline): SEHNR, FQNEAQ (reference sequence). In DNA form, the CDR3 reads TGTGCCAGCAGCCCCCGGAGAGGGGGCCAGTTCTTC. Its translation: CASSPRRGGQFF.

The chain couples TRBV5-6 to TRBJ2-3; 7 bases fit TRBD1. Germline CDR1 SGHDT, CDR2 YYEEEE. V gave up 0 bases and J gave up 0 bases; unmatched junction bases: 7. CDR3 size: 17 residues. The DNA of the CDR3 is TGTGCCAGCAGCTTGGCCTACAGGGGAACTAGCACAGATACGCAGTATTTT. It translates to CASSLAYRGTSTDTQYF. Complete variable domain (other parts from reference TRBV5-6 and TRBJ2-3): DAGVTQSPTHLIKTRGQQVTLRCSPKSGHDTVSWYQQALGQGPQFIFQYYEEEERQRGNFPDRFSGHQFPNYSSELNVNALLLGDSALYLCASSLAYRGTSTDTQYFGPGTRLTVL.

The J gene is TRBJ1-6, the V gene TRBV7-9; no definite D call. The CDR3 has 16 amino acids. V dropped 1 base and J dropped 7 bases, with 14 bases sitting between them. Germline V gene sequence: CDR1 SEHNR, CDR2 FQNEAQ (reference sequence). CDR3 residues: CASSLGVGGFNSPLHF. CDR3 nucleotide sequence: TGTGCCAGCAGCTTAGGAGTTGGTGGGTTCAATTCACCCCTCCACTTT.

The DNA for the CDR3 is TGTGCCAGGAAGGACAAGGGAGGCTACACCTTC. Encoded protein: CARKDKGGYTF. V is TRBV28 and J is TRBJ1-2, with D possibly TRBD1 on 5 matching bases. V was trimmed by 9 bases and J by 8 bases, leaving 13 bases between them. The CDR3 totals 11 residues. The germline V gene has CDR1 MDHEN and CDR2 SYDVKM.

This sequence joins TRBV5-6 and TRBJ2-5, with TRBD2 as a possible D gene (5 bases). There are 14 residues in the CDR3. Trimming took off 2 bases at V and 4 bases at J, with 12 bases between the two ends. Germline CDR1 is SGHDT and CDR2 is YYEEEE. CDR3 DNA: TGTGCCAGCAGCTTCCCCAGGACTGGAGAGACCCAGTACTTC. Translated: CASSFPRTGETQYF.

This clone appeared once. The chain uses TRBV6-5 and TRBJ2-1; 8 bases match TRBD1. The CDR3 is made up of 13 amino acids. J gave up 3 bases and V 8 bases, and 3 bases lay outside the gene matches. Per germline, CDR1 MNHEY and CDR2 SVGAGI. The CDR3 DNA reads TGTGCCAGCTGGGGACAGGACTACAATGAGCAGTTCTTC. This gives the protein CASWGQDYNEQFF.

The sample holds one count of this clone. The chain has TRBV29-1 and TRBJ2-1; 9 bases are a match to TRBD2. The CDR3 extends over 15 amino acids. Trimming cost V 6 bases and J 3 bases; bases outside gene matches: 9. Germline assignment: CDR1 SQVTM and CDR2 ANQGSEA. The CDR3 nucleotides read TGCAGCGTGGCTGAGGCGGGGGGGCTCTACAATGAGCAGTTCTTC. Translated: CSVAEAGGLYNEQFF.